The 26 T cell receptor beta chains below were found in one sample sequenced in a study of blood T cell repertoires in COVID-19. Method: immunoSEQ multiplex PCR; TCRdb's copy keeps in-frame clones and lacks some. Here the sample spans over 110,000 clones, about 80% being singletons. Sequencing was done on a sample of peripheral blood. Receptor source: a man between 60 and 70 years old with acute or convalescent COVID-19.

Only a few counts were recorded for this clone. The gene calls are TRBV7-9 and TRBJ2-2; TRBD2 aligns across 11 bases. Per germline, CDR1 SEHNR and CDR2 FQNEAQ (reference sequence). The CDR3 has 17 residues. With V trimmed by 6 bases and J by 0 bases, 6 bases remained unmatched. The CDR3 spells CASRTGTSGANTGELFF. The CDR3 nucleotides read TGTGCCAGCAGGACAGGGACTAGCGGCGCGAACACCGGGGAGCTGTTTTTT.

The CDR3: CSVAGTVTYEQYF. As DNA, the CDR3 is TGCAGCGTTGCCGGGACAGTGACATACGAGCAGTACTTC. The J gene is TRBJ2-7, the V gene TRBV29-1, with TRBD1 matching 7 bases. The length of the CDR3 is 13 residues. V lost 4 bases to trimming and J lost 4 bases; unmatched junction nucleotides: 7. Germline V CDR1 and CDR2: SQVTM, ANQGSEA.

The J gene is TRBJ2-1, the V gene TRBV5-4; D gene unclear. The CDR3 spans 13 residues. CDR1 and CDR2 from the germline V gene are SGHNT and YYREEE (reference sequence). Trimming cost V 5 bases and J 1 base, with 7 bases left between them. For the CDR3, the DNA is TGTGCCAGCAGGATCGGTTCCTACAATGAGCAGTTCTTC. Protein product: CASRIGSYNEQFF. Looking up the rest from reference TRBV5-4 and TRBJ2-1 gives the full variable domain: ETGVTQSPTHLIKTRGQQVTLRCSSQSGHNTVSWYQQALGQGPQFIFQYYREEENGRGNFPPRFSGLQFPNYSSELNVNALELDDSALYLCASRIGSYNEQFFGPGTRLTVL.

This chain joins TRBV2 and TRBJ2-3, with 10 bases matching TRBD2. This CDR3 contains 17 residues. From germline, CDR1 is SNHLY and CDR2 FYNNEI. The V segment lost 10 bases and the J segment 4 bases; nucleotides outside the gene matches: 17. The CDR3 protein is CATRPPLAGDPPDTQYF. In DNA form, the CDR3 reads TGTGCCACCCGACCCCCTCTAGCGGGAGATCCCCCAGATACGCAGTATTTT.

V and J are TRBV19 and TRBJ1-6, with D tentatively TRBD1 (5 bases). V lost 8 bases and J 8 bases, leaving 10 bases between the germline ends. This CDR3 has 12 amino acids. Germline-derived CDR1 and CDR2 are LNHDA and SQIVND (reference sequence). CDR3 sequence reads: CASSREDSPLHF. Written as DNA, the CDR3 is TGTGCCAGTTCCAGGGAGGATTCACCCCTCCACTTT.

The chain employs TRBV10-3 and TRBJ2-5, with TRBD2 matching 7 bases. CDR1 and CDR2 from the germline V gene are ENHRY and SYGVKD. The CDR3 has 14 residues. Trimming took 6 bases from V and 5 from J; bases not matched to a gene: 9. Written as DNA, the CDR3 is TGTGCCATCAGGGGCGGGAGCGCAGGGGAGACCCAGTACTTC. Translated, it gives CAIRGGSAGETQYF.

This clone came up a few times. Other DNA sequences in the same sample also yield this CDR3. The V gene is TRBV28, the J gene TRBJ1-5; the D is unclear. Germline values: CDR1 MDHEN, CDR2 SYDVKM. This CDR3 spans 14 amino acids. Trimming pared 4 bases from V and 2 bases from J, leaving 9 bases between. The CDR3 loop reads CASSSQVGNQPQHF. CDR3 in DNA: TGTGCCAGCAGTTCCCAGGTAGGCAATCAGCCCCAGCATTTT.

This rearrangement joins TRBV27 to TRBJ1-1; D uncertain. V dropped 2 bases and J dropped 8 bases, with 12 bases sitting between them. CDR1 MNHEY and CDR2 SMNVEV come from the germline V gene (reference sequence). The CDR3 length is 13 residues. In DNA, the CDR3 is TGTGCCAGCAGTTTAAACGGCCCGAGGGAAGCTTTCTTT. Its translation is CASSLNGPREAFF.

The chain employs TRBV7-8 and TRBJ2-5; TRBD1 matches 9 bases. CDR1 is SGHVS and CDR2 is FQNEAQ in the germline V gene. The CDR3 spans 16 residues. J lost 1 base, V lost 4 bases, and 7 bases had no gene match. CDR3 in amino acids: CASSSIPGQGQETQYF. The CDR3 DNA reads as TGTGCCAGCAGCTCGATTCCGGGACAGGGCCAAGAGACCCAGTACTTC.

V is TRBV5-1 and J is TRBJ2-1, with 8 bases that match TRBD1. With V trimmed by 3 bases and J by 8 bases, 13 bases remained unmatched. This CDR3 is 16 amino acids long. From germline, CDR1 is SGHRS and CDR2 YFSETQ. The CDR3 here is CASSYRRQGYFDEQFF. Written as DNA, the CDR3 is TGCGCCAGCAGCTACCGGAGACAGGGGTATTTCGATGAGCAGTTCTTC.

The rearrangement uses TRBV9 and TRBJ2-3; TRBD2 is a possible D gene (6 bases). Per germline, CDR1 SGDLS and CDR2 YYNGEE. The CDR3 is 15 residues long. Trimming took off 5 bases at V and 6 bases at J, with 19 bases between the two ends. The CDR3 sequence is CASRRSGETHDTQYF. The CDR3 coding sequence is TGTGCCAGCAGACGCTCGGGGGAGACCCACGATACGCAGTATTTT.

The chain couples TRBV30 to TRBJ1-1, with TRBD1 as a possible D gene (5 bases). From germline, CDR1 is GTSNPN and CDR2 SVGIG (reference sequence). Trimming removed 1 base at V and 4 bases at J, with 13 bases between. There are 14 residues in the CDR3. The CDR3 DNA reads as TGTGCCTGGAGTGGAACCGGGGGTTTCACTGAAGCTTTCTTT. This encodes CAWSGTGGFTEAFF.

The CDR3 bases are TGCAGCGTTCAGACAGGGTTCAACACTGAAGCTTTCTTT. As protein: CSVQTGFNTEAFF. The V and J genes are TRBV29-1 and TRBJ1-1; 7 positions match TRBD1. Germline CDR1 reads SQVTM; CDR2 reads ANQGSEA. The V gene end was trimmed by 5 bases and the J gene end by 2 bases; junction bases not matched to a gene: 5. This CDR3 region has 13 residues.

CDR3 DNA: TGTGCCAGTAGTGGCCCGGGGGTCCAAGAGACCCAGTACTTC. Amino acid sequence: CASSGPGVQETQYF. The chain carries TRBV19 and TRBJ2-5; TRBD2 is a possible D gene (6 bases). CDR3 length: 14 amino acids. Germline V gene data show CDR1 as LNHDA and CDR2 as SQIVND (reference sequence). Trimming removed 5 bases from V and 1 base from J, with 11 bases in between. Together with reference TRBV19 and TRBJ2-5, the CDR3 gives the full variable domain: DGGITQSPKYLFRKEGQNVTLSCEQNLNHDAMYWYRQDPGQGLRLIYYSQIVNDFQKGDIAEGYSVSREKKESFPLTVTSAQKNPTAFYLCASSGPGVQETQYFGPGTRLLVL.

The chain is built from TRBV5-1 and TRBJ2-7, with 10 bases that match TRBD1. Looked up from germline, CDR1 is SGHRS and CDR2 is YFSETQ. V was pared by 0 bases and J by 5 bases, with 2 bases of the junction left unmatched. The CDR3 has 14 amino acids. In DNA, the CDR3 is TGCGCCAGCAGCTTGGTGGGGACAGGGGACGAGCAGTACTTC. Translation: CASSLVGTGDEQYF.

This sequence joins TRBV2 and TRBJ1-6; D gene ambiguous. V lost 8 bases to trimming and J lost 9 bases, with 8 bases between them. Germline assignment: CDR1 SNHLY and CDR2 FYNNEI. The CDR3 totals 11 residues. The CDR3 spells CASRGSSPLHF. The CDR3 DNA follows: TGTGCCAGCCGAGGCTCTTCACCCCTCCACTTT.

J is TRBJ1-5 and V is TRBV5-5; D remains ambiguous. This CDR3 region has 17 residues. Germline assignment: CDR1 SGHKS and CDR2 YYEKEE (reference sequence). V lost 3 bases and J lost 1, with 17 bases in between. The CDR3 DNA is TGTGCCAGCAGCTGGGGAGACCCCAAGGGAAGCAATCAGCCCCAGCATTTT. This encodes CASSWGDPKGSNQPQHF.

This chain links TRBV2 with TRBJ2-2; no definite D call. The V gene lost 7 bases and the J gene lost 5 bases, with 14 bases spanning the gap. CDR1 SNHLY and CDR2 FYNNEI come from the germline V gene. The CDR3 extends over 14 amino acids. The CDR3 region is CASTSSAVTGELFF. The CDR3 DNA sequence: TGTGCCAGCACCTCCTCGGCGGTTACCGGGGAGCTGTTTTTT.

The chain combines TRBV28 with TRBJ2-1; 8 bases match TRBD2. CDR3 length: 16 amino acids. The germline V gene encodes CDR1 MDHEN and CDR2 SYDVKM. J lost 4 bases, V lost 3 bases, and 8 bases had no gene match. The CDR3 protein is CASSFPLAGIYNEQFF. As DNA, the CDR3 is TGTGCCAGCAGTTTTCCCTTAGCGGGGATTTACAATGAGCAGTTCTTC. The full variable domain, completed using reference TRBV28 and TRBJ2-1, is DVKVTQSSRYLVKRTGEKVFLECVQDMDHENMFWYRQDPGLGLRLIYFSYDVKMKEKGDIPEGYSVSREKKERFSLILESASTNQTSMYLCASSFPLAGIYNEQFFGPGTRLTVL.

The genes are TRBV18 and TRBJ2-7; 9 bases match TRBD1. Unmatched junction bases numbered 5, after V lost 5 bases and J lost 3 bases. There are 14 residues in the CDR3. Looked up from germline, CDR1 is KGHSH and CDR2 is LQKENI. CDR3 coding DNA: TGTGCCAGCTCAGGAGGACAGGGGAACTACGAGCAGTACTTC. This codes for CASSGGQGNYEQYF.

The chain carries TRBV4-3 and TRBJ2-1; 11 bases map to TRBD2. V trimming: 4 bases; J trimming: 6 bases; junction bases outside the gene matches: 8. Germline CDR1 and CDR2: LGHNA and YSLEER. There are 16 residues in the CDR3. This CDR3 reads CASSPSGTSGRNEQFF. CDR3 in DNA: TGCGCCAGCAGCCCCTCCGGGACTAGCGGACGCAATGAGCAGTTCTTC.

The genes are TRBV24-1 and TRBJ1-4; 11 bases match TRBD1. The length of the CDR3 is 16 residues. Germline loops: CDR1 KGHDR, CDR2 SFDVKD. J was trimmed by 6 bases and V by 4 bases; bases with no gene match: 6. CDR3 in amino acids: CATSEAGTGGYEKLFF. Written as DNA, the CDR3 is TGTGCCACCAGTGAGGCCGGGACAGGGGGGTATGAAAAACTGTTTTTT.

The chain recombines TRBV10-3 with TRBJ1-2; D unclear. V shed 3 bases and J shed 3 bases, with 5 bases lying between them. Germline V CDR1 and CDR2: ENHRY, SYGVKD. The CDR3 length is 12 residues. CDR3: CAISETDYGYTF. The CDR3 DNA reads TGTGCCATCAGTGAAACAGACTATGGCTACACCTTC.

The V and J genes are TRBV28 and TRBJ1-2; TRBD1 agrees at 11 bases. Trimming removed 6 bases from V and 5 bases from J; junction bases left unmatched: 5. Germline V CDR1 and CDR2: MDHEN, SYDVKM. The length of the CDR3 is 14 residues. The CDR3 sequence: CASSRDRGSYGYTF. DNA of the CDR3: TGTGCCAGCAGCCGGGACAGGGGGTCGTATGGCTACACCTTC.

The chain recombines TRBV3-1 (or the pseudogene TRBV3-2) with TRBJ2-1; D not certain. Per germline, CDR1 LGHDT and CDR2 YNNKEL (reference sequence). The CDR3 extends over 14 amino acids. The ends were cut back, 6 bases at V and 5 bases at J, with 14 bases in the middle. This CDR3 is CASSTDGVDNEQFF. CDR3 nucleotides: TGTGCCAGCAGTACGGATGGAGTCGACAATGAGCAGTTCTTC.

This clone was recorded a few times. The chain links TRBV5-6 to TRBJ1-4; 7 nucleotides align to TRBD1. After removal of 2 bases from V and 8 bases from J, the junction contained 9 bases not matched to a gene. This CDR3 region has 15 residues. Germline CDR1 is SGHDT and CDR2 is YYEEEE. CDR3 coding DNA: TGTGCCAGCAGCTTTAGCACAGGGGTGCGAGAAAAACTGTTTTTT. This encodes CASSFSTGVREKLFF.